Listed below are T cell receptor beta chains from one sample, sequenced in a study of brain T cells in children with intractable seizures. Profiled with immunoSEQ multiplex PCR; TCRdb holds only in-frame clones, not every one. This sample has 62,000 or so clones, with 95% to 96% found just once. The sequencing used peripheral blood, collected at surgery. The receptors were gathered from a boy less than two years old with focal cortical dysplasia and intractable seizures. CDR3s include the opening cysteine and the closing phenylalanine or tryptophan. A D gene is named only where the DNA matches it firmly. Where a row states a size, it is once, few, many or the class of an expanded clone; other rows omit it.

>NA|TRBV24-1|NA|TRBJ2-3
TGTGCCACCAGTTCAGCAGATACGCAGTATTTT
CATSSADTQYF
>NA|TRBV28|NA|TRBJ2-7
TGTGCCAGCAGAGTGACAGGTCTCTACGAGCAGTACTTC
CASRVTGLYEQYF
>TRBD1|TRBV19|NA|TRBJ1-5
TGTGCCAGTAGAATGACAGGGAACAATCAGCCCCAGCATTTT
CASRMTGNNQPQHF
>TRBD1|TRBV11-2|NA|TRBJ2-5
TGTGCCAGCAGCCTGGACAGGGAAGAGACCCAGTACTTC
CASSLDREETQYF
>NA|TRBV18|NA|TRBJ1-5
TGTGCCAGCTCACAAAGAAGGGGTGAGAGCAATCAGCCCCAGCATTTT
CASSQRRGESNQPQHF
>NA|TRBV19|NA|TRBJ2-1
TGTGCCAGTAGTATAGCTGTCGGCAATGAGCAGTTCTTC
CASSIAVGNEQFF
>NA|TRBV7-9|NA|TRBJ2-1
TGTGCCAGCAACGGGGCAACAGAGGGGCAGTTCTTC
CASNGATEGQFF
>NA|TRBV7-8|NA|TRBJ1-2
TGTGCCAGCAGCACAGGGTTCGACTATGGCTACACCTTC
CASSTGFDYGYTF
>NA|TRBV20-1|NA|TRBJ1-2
TGCAGTGCTAGCCCCTATGGCTACACCTTC
CSASPYGYTF
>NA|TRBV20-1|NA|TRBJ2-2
TGCAACCCGCCCGGGGAGCTGTTTTTT
CNPPGELFF
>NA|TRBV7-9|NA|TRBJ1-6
TGTGCCAGCAGCTTAGTATCGGCCGGGACACCCCTCCACTTT
CASSLVSAGTPLHF
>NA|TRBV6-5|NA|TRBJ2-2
TGTGCCAGCAGTTTCGGCGGGGGCCCTTGGGGGGAGCTGTTTTTT
CASSFGGGPWGELFF
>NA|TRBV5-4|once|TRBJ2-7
TGTGCCAGCAGCTTTAAGGGGGGTAGCTCCTACGAGCAGTACTTC
CASSFKGGSSYEQYF
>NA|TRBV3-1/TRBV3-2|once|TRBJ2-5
TGTGCCAGCAGCCAAGATCACAGGGCGGAAGAGACCCAGTACTTC
CASSQDHRAEETQYF
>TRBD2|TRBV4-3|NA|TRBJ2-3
TGCGCCAGCAGCCCCCGAATACCGGGGGGGGGCACAGATACGCAGTATTTT
CASSPRIPGGGTDTQYF
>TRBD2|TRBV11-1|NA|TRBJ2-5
TGTGCCAGCAGCTTTTTAGCGGGGCTTACAGAGACCCAGTACTTC
CASSFLAGLTETQYF
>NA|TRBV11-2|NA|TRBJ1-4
TGTGCCAGCGTCTTTAGGGGCGGTTTCGCTAATGAAAAACTGTTTTTT
CASVFRGGFANEKLFF
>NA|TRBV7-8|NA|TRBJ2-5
TGTGCCAGCAGCTTCCCGGGAGAAGAGACCCAGTACTTC
CASSFPGEETQYF
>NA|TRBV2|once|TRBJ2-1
TGTGCCAGCAGTGCAATTCCGGGATGGGGTGAGCAGTTCTTC
CASSAIPGWGEQFF
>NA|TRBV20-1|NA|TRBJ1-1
TGCAGTGCTAGTTTCACCTTACAGGGATATACTGAAGCTTTCTTT
CSASFTLQGYTEAFF
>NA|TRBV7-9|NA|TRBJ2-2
TGTGCCAGCAGCTCCTCTACAGGGTACACCGGGGAGCTGTTTTTT
CASSSSTGYTGELFF
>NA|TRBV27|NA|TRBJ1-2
TGTGCCAGCAGACCGACGGCTAACTATGGCTACACCTTC
CASRPTANYGYTF
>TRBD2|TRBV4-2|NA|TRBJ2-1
TGTGCCAGCAGCCAAGGGACTAGCGGTATGGCTGAGCAGTTCTTC
CASSQGTSGMAEQFF
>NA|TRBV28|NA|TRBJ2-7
TGTGCCAGCGCACCCCCTACAGGGCGCTACGAGCAGTACTTC
CASAPPTGRYEQYF
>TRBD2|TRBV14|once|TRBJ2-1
TGTGCCAGCAGTCAGAGACGCGGGGGATTTGCCTACAATGAGCAGTTCTTC
CASSQRRGGFAYNEQFF
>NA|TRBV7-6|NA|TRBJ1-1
TGTGCCAGCAGCTTACAAGGAGCGAGGAACACTGAAGCTTTCTTT
CASSLQGARNTEAFF
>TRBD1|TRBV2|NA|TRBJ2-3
TGTGCCAGCAGTTCCGACAGGGCGAGTTTGGATACGCAGTATTTT
CASSSDRASLDTQYF
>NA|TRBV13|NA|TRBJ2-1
TGTGCCAGCAGCTTAGGCCGACTCAATGAGCAGTTCTTC
CASSLGRLNEQFF
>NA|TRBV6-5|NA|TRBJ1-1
TGTGCCAGCTCGGCTACTTTGAACACTGAAGCTTTCTTT
CASSATLNTEAFF
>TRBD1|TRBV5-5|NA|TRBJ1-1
TGTGCCAGCAGCCAGCGGACAGGGCTGAACACTGAAGCTTTCTTT
CASSQRTGLNTEAFF
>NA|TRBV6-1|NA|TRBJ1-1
TGTGCCAGCAGTGACGATGGTCCCATAGCTTTCTTT
CASSDDGPIAFF
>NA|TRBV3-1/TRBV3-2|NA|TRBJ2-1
TGTGCCAGCAGCCGCCCCGGGAGCGAGCAGTTCTTC
CASSRPGSEQFF
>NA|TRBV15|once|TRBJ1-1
TGTGCCACCAGCAGGAGTTACAGGGACACTGAAGCTTTCTTT
CATSRSYRDTEAFF
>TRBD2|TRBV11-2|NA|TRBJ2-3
TGTGCCAGCAGCTTAGGTCTAGCGGGCGGGTGTTTT
CASSLGLAGGCF
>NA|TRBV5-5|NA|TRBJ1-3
TGTGCCAGCAGCTTGGAAGGGCACACAAACACCATATATTTT
CASSLEGHTNTIYF